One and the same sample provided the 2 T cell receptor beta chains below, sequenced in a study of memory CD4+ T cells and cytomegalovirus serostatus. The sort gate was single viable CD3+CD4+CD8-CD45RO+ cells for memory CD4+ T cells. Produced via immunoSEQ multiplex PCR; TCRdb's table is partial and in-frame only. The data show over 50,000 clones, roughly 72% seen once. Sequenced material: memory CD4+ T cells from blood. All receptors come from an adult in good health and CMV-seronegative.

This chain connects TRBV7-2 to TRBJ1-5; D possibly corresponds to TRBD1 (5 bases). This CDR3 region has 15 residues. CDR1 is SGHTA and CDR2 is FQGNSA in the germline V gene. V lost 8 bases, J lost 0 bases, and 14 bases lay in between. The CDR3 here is CASSRTPFSNQPQHF. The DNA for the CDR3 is TGTGCCAGCTCTCGGACACCTTTTAGCAATCAGCCCCAGCATTTT.

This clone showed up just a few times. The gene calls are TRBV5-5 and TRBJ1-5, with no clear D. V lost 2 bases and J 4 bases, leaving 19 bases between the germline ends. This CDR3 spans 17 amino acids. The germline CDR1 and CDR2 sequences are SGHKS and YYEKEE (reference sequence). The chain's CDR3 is CASSFLNSGPGNQPQHF. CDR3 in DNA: TGTGCCAGCAGCTTCCTTAACTCTGGACCTGGAAATCAGCCCCAGCATTTT. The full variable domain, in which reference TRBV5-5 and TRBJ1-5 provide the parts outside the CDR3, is DAGVTQSPTHLIKTRGQQVTLRCSPISGHKSVSWYQQVLGQGPQFIFQYYEKEERGRGNFPDRFSARQFPNYSSELNVNALLLGDSALYLCASSFLNSGPGNQPQHFGDGTRLSIL.